This T cell receptor beta chain was sequenced for a study of ipilimumab plus nivolumab after autologous stem cell transplantation. Sequenced by immunoSEQ multiplex PCR; TCRdb stores in-frame clones only, minus some. This sample yields about 47,000 clones, of which roughly 84% are seen a single time; about 0.88% belongs to the top ten. Trimming removed 3 bases at V and 1 base at J, with 8 bases between. The CDR3 spans 14 residues. The germline V gene encodes CDR1 SGHTA and CDR2 FQGTGA. This TCR was sampled from a male donor with multiple myeloma. The chain couples TRBV7-3 to TRBJ2-3, with D tentatively TRBD2 (5 bases). This specimen consisted of PBMCs, obtained in a trial of ipilimumab plus nivolumab as post-transplant consolidation. The CDR3 sequence is CASSFRTGTDTQYF. The CDR3 DNA is TGTGCCAGCAGCTTCCGGACTGGCACAGATACGCAGTATTTT. The full variable domain, its missing parts supplied by reference TRBV7-3 and TRBJ2-3, is GAGVSQTPSNKVTEKGKYVELRCDPISGHTALYWYRQSLGQGPEFLIYFQGTGAADDSGLPNDRFFAVRPEGSVSTLKIQRTERGDSAVYLCASSFRTGTDTQYFGPGTRLTVL.